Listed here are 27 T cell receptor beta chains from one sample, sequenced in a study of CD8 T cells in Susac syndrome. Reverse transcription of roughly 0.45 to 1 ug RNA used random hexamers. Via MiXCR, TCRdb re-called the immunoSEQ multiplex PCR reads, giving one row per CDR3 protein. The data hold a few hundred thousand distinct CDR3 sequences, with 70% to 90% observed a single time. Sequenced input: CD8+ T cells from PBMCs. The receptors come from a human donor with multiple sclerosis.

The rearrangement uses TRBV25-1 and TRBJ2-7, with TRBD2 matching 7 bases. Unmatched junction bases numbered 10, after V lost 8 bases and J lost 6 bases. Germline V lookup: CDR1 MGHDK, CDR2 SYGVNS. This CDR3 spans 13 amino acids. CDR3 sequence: CASRGEEVREQYF. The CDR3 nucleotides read TGTGCCAGCCGGGGGGAAGAAGTGCGCGAGCAGTACTTC.

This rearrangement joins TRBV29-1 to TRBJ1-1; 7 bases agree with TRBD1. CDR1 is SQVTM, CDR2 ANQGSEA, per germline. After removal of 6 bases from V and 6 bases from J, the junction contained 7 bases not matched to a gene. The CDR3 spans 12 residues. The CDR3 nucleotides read TGCAGCGTCCGAGGAGGGGGCCCTGAAGCTTTCTTT. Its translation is CSVRGGGPEAFF.

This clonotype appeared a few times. The CDR3 spells CASSPGQGRSSYEQYF. The CDR3 DNA sequence: TGTGCCAGCAGTCCCGGACAGGGCCGTTCTTCCTACGAGCAGTACTTC. The chain is built from TRBV27 and TRBJ2-7; TRBD1 matches 8 bases. From germline, CDR1 is MNHEY and CDR2 SMNVEV (reference sequence). This CDR3 contains 16 residues. The trim removed 5 bases at V and 1 base at J, leaving 10 bases unmatched.

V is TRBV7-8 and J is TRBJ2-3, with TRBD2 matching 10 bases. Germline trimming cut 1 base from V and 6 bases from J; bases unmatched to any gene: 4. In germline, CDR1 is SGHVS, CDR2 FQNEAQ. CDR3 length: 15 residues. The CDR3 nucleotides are TGTGCCAGCAGCTTAGGAGCGGGAGGGGGGGATACGCAGTATTTT. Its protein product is CASSLGAGGGDTQYF.

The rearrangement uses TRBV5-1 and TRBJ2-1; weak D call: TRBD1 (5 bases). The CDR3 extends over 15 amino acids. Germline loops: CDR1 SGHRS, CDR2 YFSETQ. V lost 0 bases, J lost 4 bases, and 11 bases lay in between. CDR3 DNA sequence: TGCGCCAGCAGCTTGGCCCTAGGGGCTTACAATGAGCAGTTCTTC. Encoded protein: CASSLALGAYNEQFF. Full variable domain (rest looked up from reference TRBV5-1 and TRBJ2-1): KAGVTQTPRYLIKTRGQQVTLSCSPISGHRSVSWYQQTPGQGLQFLFEYFSETQRNKGNFPGRFSGRQFSNSRSEMNVSTLELGDSALYLCASSLALGAYNEQFFGPGTRLTVL.

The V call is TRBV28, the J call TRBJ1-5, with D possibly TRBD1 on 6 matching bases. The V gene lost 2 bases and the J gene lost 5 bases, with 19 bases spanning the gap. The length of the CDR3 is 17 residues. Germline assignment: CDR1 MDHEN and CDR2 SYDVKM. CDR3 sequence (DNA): TGTGCCAGCAGTTTAGGAAGGGGGGGGAACAATTATCAGCCCCAGCATTTT. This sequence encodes CASSLGRGGNNYQPQHF.

CDR3 amino acids: CASSPLEQGWNEQFF. The CDR3 coding sequence is TGTGCCAGCAGCCCCCTAGAGCAGGGATGGAATGAGCAGTTCTTC. The chain combines TRBV7-9 with TRBJ2-1, with D tentatively TRBD1 (5 bases). The CDR3 is 15 residues long. CDR1 is SEHNR and CDR2 is FQNEAQ in the germline V gene (reference sequence). Trimming took 5 bases from V and 7 from J, leaving 18 bases between them.

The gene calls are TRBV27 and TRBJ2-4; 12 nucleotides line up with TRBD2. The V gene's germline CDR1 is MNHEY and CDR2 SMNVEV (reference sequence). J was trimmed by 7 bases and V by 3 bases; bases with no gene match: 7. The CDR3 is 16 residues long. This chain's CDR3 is CASSFASGRVGNIQYF. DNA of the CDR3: TGTGCCAGCAGTTTCGCTAGCGGGAGGGTAGGGAACATTCAGTACTTC.

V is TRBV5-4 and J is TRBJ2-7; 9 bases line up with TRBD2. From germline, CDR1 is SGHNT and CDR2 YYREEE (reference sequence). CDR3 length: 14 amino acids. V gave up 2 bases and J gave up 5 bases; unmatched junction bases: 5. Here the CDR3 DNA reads TGTGCCAGCAGCTTCGCGGGAGGGGCCCACGAGCAGTACTTC. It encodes CASSFAGGAHEQYF.

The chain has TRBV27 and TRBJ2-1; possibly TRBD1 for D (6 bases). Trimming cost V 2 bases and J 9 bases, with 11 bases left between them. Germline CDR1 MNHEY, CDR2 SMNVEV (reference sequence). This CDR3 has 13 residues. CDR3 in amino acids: CASSLPGHIEQFF. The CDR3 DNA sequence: TGTGCCAGCAGTTTACCGGGACATATTGAGCAGTTCTTC.

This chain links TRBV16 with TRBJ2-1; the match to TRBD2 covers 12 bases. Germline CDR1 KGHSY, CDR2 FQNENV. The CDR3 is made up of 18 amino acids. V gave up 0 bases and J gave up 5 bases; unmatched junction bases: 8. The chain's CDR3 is CASSQSGLAGGPNNEQFF. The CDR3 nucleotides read TGTGCCAGCAGCCAATCAGGCCTAGCGGGGGGGCCAAACAATGAGCAGTTCTTC.

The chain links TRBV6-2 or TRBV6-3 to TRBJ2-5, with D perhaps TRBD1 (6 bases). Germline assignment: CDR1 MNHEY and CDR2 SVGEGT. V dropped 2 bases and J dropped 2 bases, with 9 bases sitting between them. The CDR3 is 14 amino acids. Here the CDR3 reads CASSYRDKQETQYF. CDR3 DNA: TGTGCCAGCAGTTACAGGGACAAACAAGAGACCCAGTACTTC.

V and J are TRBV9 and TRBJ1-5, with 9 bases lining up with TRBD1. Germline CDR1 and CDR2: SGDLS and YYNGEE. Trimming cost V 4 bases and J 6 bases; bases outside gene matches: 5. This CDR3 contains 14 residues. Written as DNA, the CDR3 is TGTGCCAGCAGCCGAACAGGGGGCGTTCAGCCCCAGCATTTT. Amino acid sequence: CASSRTGGVQPQHF.

This CDR3 is CASRSGDRYTDTQYF. The CDR3 DNA reads TGCGCCAGCAGATCCGGGGACAGGTACACAGATACGCAGTATTTT. This rearrangement joins TRBV23-1 to TRBJ2-3; 8 bases map to TRBD1. TRBV23-1 is an open reading frame, and its role is uncertain. The CDR3 covers 15 residues. Losses at the gene ends were 6 bases for V and 2 bases for J; bases not matched to a gene: 7.

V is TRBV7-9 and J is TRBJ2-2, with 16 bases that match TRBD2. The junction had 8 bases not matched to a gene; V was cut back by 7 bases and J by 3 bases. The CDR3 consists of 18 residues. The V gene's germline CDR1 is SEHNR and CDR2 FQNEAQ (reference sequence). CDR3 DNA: TGTGCCAGCACTCCGGGACTAGCGGGGGGGCACGACACCGGGGAGCTGTTTTTT. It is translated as CASTPGLAGGHDTGELFF.

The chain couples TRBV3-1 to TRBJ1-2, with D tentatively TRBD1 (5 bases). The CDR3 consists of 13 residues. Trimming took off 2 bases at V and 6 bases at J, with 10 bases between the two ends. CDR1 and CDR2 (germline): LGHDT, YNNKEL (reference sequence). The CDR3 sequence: CASSQFQGDGYTF. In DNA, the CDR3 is TGTGCCAGCAGCCAATTTCAGGGAGATGGCTACACCTTC.

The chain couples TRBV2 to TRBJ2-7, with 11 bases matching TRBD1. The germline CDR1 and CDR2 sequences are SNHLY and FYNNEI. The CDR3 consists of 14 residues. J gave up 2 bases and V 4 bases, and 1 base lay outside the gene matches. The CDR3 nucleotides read TGTGCCAGCAGTGGGACAGGGGGCGCCTACGAGCAGTACTTC. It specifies CASSGTGGAYEQYF. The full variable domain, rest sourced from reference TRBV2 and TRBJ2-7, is EPEVTQTPSHQVTQMGQEVILRCVPISNHLYFYWYRQILGQKVEFLVSFYNNEISEKSEIFDDQFSVERPDGSNFTLKIRSTKLEDSAMYFCASSGTGGAYEQYFGPGTRLTVT.

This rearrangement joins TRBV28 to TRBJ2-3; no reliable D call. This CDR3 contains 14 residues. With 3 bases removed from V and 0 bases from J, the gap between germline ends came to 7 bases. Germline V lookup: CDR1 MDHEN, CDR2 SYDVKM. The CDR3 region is CASSFTLSTDTQYF. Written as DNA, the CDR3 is TGTGCCAGCAGTTTTACACTAAGCACAGATACGCAGTATTTT.

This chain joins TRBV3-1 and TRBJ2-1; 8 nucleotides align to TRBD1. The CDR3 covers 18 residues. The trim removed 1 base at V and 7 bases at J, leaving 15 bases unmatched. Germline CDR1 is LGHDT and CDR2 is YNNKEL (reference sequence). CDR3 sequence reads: CASSQGTMDREGYNEQFF. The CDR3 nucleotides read TGTGCCAGCAGCCAAGGAACCATGGACAGGGAAGGTTATAATGAGCAGTTCTTC.

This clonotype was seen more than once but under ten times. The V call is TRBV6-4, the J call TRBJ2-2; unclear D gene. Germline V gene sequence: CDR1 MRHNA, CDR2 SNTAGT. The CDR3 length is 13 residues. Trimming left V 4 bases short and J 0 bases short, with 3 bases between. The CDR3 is CASSASNTGELFF. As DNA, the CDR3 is TGTGCCAGCAGTGCCTCGAACACCGGGGAGCTGTTTTTT.

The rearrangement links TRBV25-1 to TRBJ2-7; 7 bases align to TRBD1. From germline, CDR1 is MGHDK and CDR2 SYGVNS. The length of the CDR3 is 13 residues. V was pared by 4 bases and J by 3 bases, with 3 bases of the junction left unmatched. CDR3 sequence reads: CASSVTGDYEQYF. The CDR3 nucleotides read TGTGCCAGCAGTGTTACAGGGGACTACGAGCAGTACTTC.

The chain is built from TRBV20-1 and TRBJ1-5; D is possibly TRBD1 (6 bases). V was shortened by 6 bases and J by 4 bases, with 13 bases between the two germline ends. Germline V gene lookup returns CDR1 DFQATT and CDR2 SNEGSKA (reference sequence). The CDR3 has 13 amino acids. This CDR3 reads CSAEYTGNQPQHF. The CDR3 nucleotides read TGCAGTGCCGAGTACACAGGGAATCAGCCCCAGCATTTT.

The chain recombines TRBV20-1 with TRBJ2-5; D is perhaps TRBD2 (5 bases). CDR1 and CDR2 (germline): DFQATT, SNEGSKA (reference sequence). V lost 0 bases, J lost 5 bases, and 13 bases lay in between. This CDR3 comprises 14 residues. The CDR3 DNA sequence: TGCAGTGCTAGAGATCGGAGGATACAGGAGACCCAGTACTTC. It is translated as CSARDRRIQETQYF.

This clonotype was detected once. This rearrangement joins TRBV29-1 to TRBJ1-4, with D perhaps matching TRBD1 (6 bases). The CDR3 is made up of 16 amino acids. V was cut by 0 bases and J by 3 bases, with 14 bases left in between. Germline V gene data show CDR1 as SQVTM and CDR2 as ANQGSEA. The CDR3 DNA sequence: TGCAGCGTTGAAGAAGGGAGGGGGGTACCTAATGAAAAACTGTTTTTT. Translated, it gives CSVEEGRGVPNEKLFF.

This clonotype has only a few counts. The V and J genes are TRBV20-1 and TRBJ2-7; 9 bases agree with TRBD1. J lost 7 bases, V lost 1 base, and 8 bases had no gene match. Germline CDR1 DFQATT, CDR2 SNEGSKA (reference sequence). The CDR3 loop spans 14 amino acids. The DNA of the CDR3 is TGCAGTGCTAGAGGGGGGACAGGGAGGGGTGAGCAGTACTTC. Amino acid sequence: CSARGGTGRGEQYF.

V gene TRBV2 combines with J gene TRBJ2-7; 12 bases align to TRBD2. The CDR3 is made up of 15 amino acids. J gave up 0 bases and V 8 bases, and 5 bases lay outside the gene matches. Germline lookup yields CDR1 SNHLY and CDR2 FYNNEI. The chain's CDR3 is CASRLAGAISYEQYF. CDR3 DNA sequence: TGTGCCAGCCGACTAGCGGGAGCGATCTCCTACGAGCAGTACTTC.

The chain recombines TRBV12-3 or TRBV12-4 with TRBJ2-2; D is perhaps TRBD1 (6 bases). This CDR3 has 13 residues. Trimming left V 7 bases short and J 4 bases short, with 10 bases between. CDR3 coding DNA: TGTGCCAGCAACCACAGGGTCACCGGGGAGCTGTTTTTT. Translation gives CASNHRVTGELFF.